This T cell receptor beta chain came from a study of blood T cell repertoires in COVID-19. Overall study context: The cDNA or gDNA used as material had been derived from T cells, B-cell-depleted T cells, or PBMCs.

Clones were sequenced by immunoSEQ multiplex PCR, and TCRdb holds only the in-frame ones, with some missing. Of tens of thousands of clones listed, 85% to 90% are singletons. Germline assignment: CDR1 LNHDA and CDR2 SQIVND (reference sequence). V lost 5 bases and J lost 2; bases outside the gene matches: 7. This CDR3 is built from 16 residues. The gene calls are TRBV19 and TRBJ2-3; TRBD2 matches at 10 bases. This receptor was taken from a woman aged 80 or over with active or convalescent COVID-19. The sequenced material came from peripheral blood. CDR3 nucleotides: TGTGCCAGTAGTGCCGATGGACTAGCGGACACAGATACGCAGTATTTT. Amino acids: CASSADGLADTDTQYF.